A selection of T cell receptor beta chains follows, all from one sample in a study of siplizumab effects on memory and regulatory T cells. The assay was immunoSEQ multiplex PCR, and TCRdb's table has in-frame clones only and misses some. The sample lists over 100,000 clones, 92% seen once, with roughly 0.75% in the top ten. The sequencing input was Tregs sorted from blood. The source of these receptors is a human donor in good health. CDR3s include the opening cysteine and the closing phenylalanine or tryptophan. D genes are given only for firm matches. Clone size, where shown, is once, few, many, or a class for clones that have expanded.

clone_size,d_call,j_call,v_call,cdr3_aa,cdr3_nt
NA,NA,TRBJ2-7,TRBV6-1,CASSVREQYF,TGTGCCAGCAGTGTGAGAGAGCAGTACTTC
NA,TRBD2,TRBJ2-7,TRBV5-1,CASSLVASGEQYF,TGCGCCAGCAGCTTGGTGGCTAGCGGCGAGCAGTACTTC
NA,NA,TRBJ1-1,TRBV11-2,CASRPPGLMNTEAFF,TGTGCCAGCAGACCCCCAGGGCTCATGAACACTGAAGCTTTCTTT
NA,NA,TRBJ2-7,TRBV6-6,CASSYSRGAYEQYF,TGTGCCAGCAGTTACTCGAGAGGTGCTTACGAGCAGTACTTC
many,NA,TRBJ2-7,TRBV27,CASSLLDYEQYF,TGTGCCAGCAGTTTGCTAGACTACGAGCAGTACTTC
NA,NA,TRBJ2-6,TRBV9,CASSVNPGGANVLTF,TGTGCCAGCAGCGTAAACCCAGGTGGGGCCAACGTCCTGACTTTC
NA,NA,TRBJ1-1,TRBV19,CASSILGPVGAFF,TGTGCCAGTAGTATTCTGGGCCCAGTAGGAGCTTTCTTT
NA,NA,TRBJ2-7,TRBV2,CASLKGRNLVHEQYF,TGTGCCAGCCTTAAGGGCCGTAACCTGGTCCACGAGCAGTACTTC
NA,NA,TRBJ1-1,TRBV7-9,CASSLLHRVEAFF,TGTGCCAGCAGCTTATTGCACAGGGTTGAAGCTTTCTTT
once,TRBD2,TRBJ2-3,TRBV6-5,CASGKGLAGADTQYF,TGTGCCAGCGGGAAGGGACTAGCGGGAGCAGATACGCAGTATTTT
NA,NA,TRBJ2-7,TRBV18,CASSPERGGQYF,TGTGCCAGCTCGCCGGAGAGGGGGGGGCAGTACTTC
NA,TRBD1,TRBJ1-1,TRBV7-6,CASSRGTGLMNTEAFF,TGTGCCAGCAGCCGTGGGACAGGACTCATGAACACTGAAGCTTTCTTT
NA,TRBD1,TRBJ1-1,TRBV19,CASAREGAPEAFF,TGTGCCAGTGCCCGGGAGGGGGCCCCTGAAGCTTTCTTT
NA,TRBD1,TRBJ2-1,TRBV10-3,CAISGTGQGGNNEQFF,TGTGCCATCAGTGGGACGGGACAGGGAGGAAACAATGAGCAGTTCTTC
NA,NA,TRBJ1-3,TRBV14,CASSQDKVWVTGNTIYF,TGTGCCAGCAGCCAAGATAAAGTTTGGGTTACCGGAAACACCATATATTTT
NA,NA,TRBJ1-1,TRBV25-1,CASRSGQGPNTEAFF,TGTGCCAGCAGATCCGGGCAGGGACCGAACACTGAAGCTTTCTTT
NA,NA,TRBJ2-7,TRBV6-1,CASSEGRFYEQYF,TGTGCCAGCAGTGAAGGCAGGTTCTACGAGCAGTACTTC
NA,TRBD1,TRBJ1-2,TRBV5-1,CASSLGTGANYGYTF,TGCGCCAGCAGCTTGGGGACAGGGGCTAACTATGGCTACACCTTC
NA,NA,TRBJ1-2,TRBV5-5,CASSLGAGTGYTF,TGTGCCAGCAGCTTGGGGGCAGGGACCGGCTACACCTTC
NA,NA,TRBJ2-5,TRBV19,CASSGLHRETQYF,TGTGCCAGTAGTGGCCTGCATCGGGAGACCCAGTACTTC
NA,NA,TRBJ2-3,TRBV25-1,CASMLESTQYF,TGTGCCAGCATGCTTGAAAGTACGCAGTATTTT
NA,TRBD2,TRBJ2-7,TRBV5-6,CASSLEAGGPYEQYF,TGTGCCAGCAGCCTGGAGGCGGGAGGGCCCTACGAGCAGTACTTC
NA,NA,TRBJ2-7,TRBV6-6,CASGNQRSEQYF,TGTGCCAGCGGAAACCAGAGAAGTGAGCAGTACTTC
NA,NA,TRBJ1-4,TRBV7-9,CASSFQGGGGEKLFF,TGTGCCAGCAGCTTCCAGGGCGGGGGCGGTGAAAAACTGTTTTTT
NA,NA,TRBJ1-2,TRBV18,CASSPEGEGYTF,TGTGCCAGCTCACCGGAGGGGGAAGGCTACACCTTC
NA,NA,TRBJ2-1,TRBV9,CASSVEGSAYNEQFF,TGTGCCAGCAGCGTAGAAGGGAGCGCCTACAATGAGCAGTTCTTC
NA,TRBD1,TRBJ2-5,TRBV5-1,CASSPYRGSLETQYF,TGCGCCAGCAGCCCCTACAGGGGGTCGTTAGAGACCCAGTACTTC
NA,NA,TRBJ1-5,TRBV9,CASSVDGVQPQHF,TGTGCCAGCAGCGTTGATGGGGTTCAGCCCCAGCATTTT
NA,NA,TRBJ1-6,TRBV6-6,CASSYPLGPDNSPLHF,TGTGCCAGCAGTTACCCGCTCGGGCCGGATAATTCACCCCTCCACTTT
NA,TRBD1,TRBJ1-2,TRBV7-6,CASSSLPGGYGYTF,TGTGCCAGCAGCTCCTTGCCAGGGGGCTATGGCTACACCTTC
NA,TRBD2,TRBJ2-3,TRBV5-4,CASSFRPGLAGGMDTQYF,TGTGCCAGCAGCTTCCGACCGGGACTAGCGGGGGGGATGGATACGCAGTATTTT
NA,NA,TRBJ2-4,TRBV19,CASSPSTTRGKNIQYF,TGTGCCAGTAGTCCCTCGACGACCCGAGGTAAAAACATTCAGTACTTC
NA,NA,TRBJ2-1,TRBV2,CASSRPGVNGEQFF,TGTGCCAGCAGTCGGCCGGGCGTGAACGGTGAGCAGTTCTTC
NA,NA,TRBJ2-2,TRBV11-2,CASSPQGLVYGELFF,TGTGCCAGCAGCCCCCAGGGTCTAGTATACGGGGAGCTGTTTTTT
NA,NA,TRBJ2-1,TRBV11-3,CASSLGRGSYNEQFF,TGTGCCAGCAGCTTAGGCAGGGGCTCCTACAATGAGCAGTTCTTC
once,NA,TRBJ2-4,TRBV5-5,CASSPPLWENIQYF,TGTGCCAGCAGCCCGCCGCTGTGGGAAAACATTCAGTACTTC
NA,TRBD1,TRBJ1-5,TRBV18,CASSSGQDQPQHF,TGTGCCAGCTCTTCAGGACAGGATCAGCCCCAGCATTTT
NA,NA,TRBJ2-3,TRBV19,CASSIVPGSTQYF,TGTGCCAGTAGTATAGTCCCGGGGTCCACGCAGTATTTT
few,NA,TRBJ1-5,TRBV18,CASSPGNQNQPQHF,TGTGCCAGCTCACCAGGGAACCAAAATCAGCCCCAGCATTTT
NA,TRBD2,TRBJ2-3,TRBV9,CASSTLAGRTDTQYF,TGTGCCAGCAGCACTTTAGCGGGGCGCACAGATACGCAGTATTTT
NA,NA,TRBJ2-6,TRBV7-6,CASSITGSGANVLTF,TGTGCCAGCAGCATAACAGGTTCTGGGGCCAACGTCCTGACTTTC
NA,NA,TRBJ1-5,TRBV7-2,CASSLDGRRMSPQHF,TGTGCCAGCAGCTTAGATGGGAGGAGGATGAGCCCCCAGCATTTT
NA,TRBD1,TRBJ1-2,TRBV5-4,CASSFGQALSGGYTF,TGTGCCAGCAGCTTCGGACAGGCTTTGTCGGGCGGCTACACCTTC
NA,NA,TRBJ2-6,TRBV6-5,CASSYFRAGANVLTF,TGTGCCAGCAGTTACTTCAGGGCTGGGGCCAACGTCCTGACTTTC
NA,TRBD1,TRBJ1-2,TRBV6-6,CASSPIPQGVRYGYTF,TGTGCCAGCTCCCCAATTCCCCAGGGGGTAAGGTATGGCTACACCTTC
NA,NA,TRBJ2-2,TRBV9,CASSPGTRGTGELFF,TGTGCCAGCAGCCCCGGGACCCGCGGGACCGGGGAGCTGTTTTTT
NA,NA,TRBJ1-2,TRBV5-1,CASSYQGPLSLNYGYTF,TGCGCCAGCAGCTACCAGGGGCCTCTCTCTCTTAACTATGGCTACACCTTC
NA,NA,TRBJ1-2,TRBV19,CASSETSGRIGPNYGYTF,TGTGCCAGTAGCGAGACGTCCGGGAGGATTGGCCCTAACTATGGCTACACCTTC
NA,NA,TRBJ2-2,TRBV5-1,CASSFSGGELFF,TGCGCCAGCAGCTTCTCCGGCGGGGAGCTGTTTTTT
NA,NA,TRBJ2-2,TRBV5-1,CASRPGLQNTGELFF,TGCGCCAGCAGACCGGGACTGCAGAACACCGGGGAGCTGTTTTTT
NA,TRBD1,TRBJ2-2,TRBV10-1,CASSSYGTGERELFF,TGCGCCAGCAGCTCCTACGGGACAGGGGAAAGGGAGCTGTTTTTT
NA,NA,TRBJ1-2,TRBV2,CASSEVYGYTF,TGTGCCAGCAGTGAGGTCTATGGCTACACCTTC
NA,NA,TRBJ1-2,TRBV7-9,CASRLLGPRTF,TGTGCCAGCAGGTTGTTGGGACCTAGAACCTTC